This T cell receptor (beta chain) was captured in a study of CD8 T cells in Susac syndrome. A remark on this clonotype: What it binds is unknown.

Relapsing-remitting disease, either stable or active, was present in the multiple sclerosis controls, who were treatment-naive patients. In contrast to the negatively isolated CD8+ and CD4+ T cells, TEMRA cells were FACS-enriched. Per the germline V gene, CDR1 is SGHDN and CDR2 is FVKESK. The CDR3 totals 13 residues. The V gene lost 4 bases and the J gene lost 9 bases, with 13 bases spanning the gap. General observations from the study: The study conceded that its TCR sequencing and HLA analysis involved relatively few individuals.

Random hexamers were used to reverse transcribe an amount of about 0.45 to 1 ug RNA. Amplification of the TCR beta CDR3 was carried out by immunoSEQ multiplex PCR, which spanned a total of 54 Vbeta and 13 Jbeta segments. TCRdb used MiXCR to reprocess the immunoSEQ multiplex PCR reads, holding one entry per CDR3 protein. Of under 85,000 distinct CDR3 sequences listed, around 95% are singletons. This receptor was taken from a human donor with multiple sclerosis. J is TRBJ2-1 and V is TRBV14, with TRBD1 as a possible D gene (6 bases). The specimen sequenced was CD8+ T cells from PBMCs. The chain's CDR3 is CASSPGRGGEQFF. The CDR3, as DNA: TGTGCCAGCAGCCCCGGCAGGGGTGGTGAGCAGTTCTTC.